Listed below are T cell receptor beta chains from one sample, sequenced in a study of molecular identifiers for immune sequencing clone quantification. MiXCR was run by TCRdb on the PCR reads, yielding one entry per CDR3 protein. This sample has around 470,000 distinct CDR3 sequences, with over 20% found just once. The sample was naive CD8+ T cells from blood, with Jurkat cell RNA spiked in. The receptors shown here come from a human donor in good health. Some libraries in this study had Jurkat cell RNA spiked in. Both conserved end residues are part of each CDR3. D genes are given only for firm matches. Rows give clone size only sometimes, using once, few, many, or a class for an expanded clone.

size,J,V,D,CDR3,DNA
many,TRBJ2-6,TRBV9,TRBD1,CASSGTGTGGSGANVLTF,TGTGCCAGCAGCGGAACCGGGACAGGGGGCTCTGGGGCCAACGTCCTGACTTTC
few,TRBJ2-2,TRBV19,TRBD1,CASYQDRGSHTGELFF,TGTGCCAGTTACCAAGACAGGGGGTCGCACACCGGGGAGCTGTTTTTT
-,TRBJ2-5,TRBV5-1,TRBD2,CASSLGLAGGPVGETQYF,TGCGCCAGCAGCCTCGGACTAGCGGGGGGGCCGGTCGGGGAGACCCAGTACTTC
-,TRBJ1-4,TRBV20-1,-,CSAQDIATNEKLFF,TGCAGTGCTCAGGACATCGCAACTAATGAAAAACTGTTTTTT
many,TRBJ2-1,TRBV2,-,CASRQGSYNEQFF,TGTGCCAGCAGACAGGGATCCTACAATGAGCAGTTCTTC
many,TRBJ1-4,TRBV5-4,TRBD1,CASSSGQGTNEKLFF,TGTGCCAGCAGCAGCGGACAGGGGACTAATGAAAAACTGTTTTTT
many,TRBJ2-5,TRBV5-1,TRBD1,CASSFDLGTGAAQETQYF,TGCGCCAGCAGCTTCGACCTCGGGACAGGGGCGGCACAAGAGACCCAGTACTTC
-,TRBJ2-1,TRBV5-6,TRBD2,CASSPPLTSGRSPYNEQFF,TGTGCCAGCAGCCCCCCCCTGACTAGCGGGAGATCCCCCTACAATGAGCAGTTCTTC
-,TRBJ1-2,TRBV6-1,TRBD1,CASGGWTGGDSYGYTF,TGTGCCAGCGGGGGTTGGACAGGGGGGGATTCCTATGGCTACACCTTC
-,TRBJ1-3,TRBV7-8,-,CASSLEVIGSSGNTIYF,TGTGCCAGCAGCTTAGAGGTTATTGGCAGCTCTGGAAACACCATATATTTT